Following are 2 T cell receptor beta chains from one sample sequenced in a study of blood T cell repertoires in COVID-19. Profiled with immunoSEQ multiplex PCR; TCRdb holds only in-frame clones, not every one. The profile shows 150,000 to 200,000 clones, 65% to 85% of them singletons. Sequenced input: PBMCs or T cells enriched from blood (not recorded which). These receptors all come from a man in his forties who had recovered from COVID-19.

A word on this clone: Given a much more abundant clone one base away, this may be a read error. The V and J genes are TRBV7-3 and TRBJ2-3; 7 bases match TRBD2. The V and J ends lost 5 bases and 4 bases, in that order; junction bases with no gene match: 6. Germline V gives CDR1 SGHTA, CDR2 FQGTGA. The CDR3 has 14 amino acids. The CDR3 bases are TGTGCCAGCAGCCCGGGACTAAAGGCAGATACGCAGTATTTT. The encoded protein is CASSPGLKADTQYF.

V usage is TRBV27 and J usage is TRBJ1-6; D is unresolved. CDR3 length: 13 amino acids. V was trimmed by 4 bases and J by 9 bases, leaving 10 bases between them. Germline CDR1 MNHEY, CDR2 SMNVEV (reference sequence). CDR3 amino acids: CASSYREPSPLHF. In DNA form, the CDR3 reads TGTGCCAGCAGTTACCGGGAACCTTCACCCCTCCACTTT.